This T cell receptor (beta chain) originates from a study of neurological immune-mediated disorders. MiXCR, applied by TCRdb to the 5' RACE reads, yields one record per CDR3 protein. There are 65,000 to 80,000 distinct CDR3 sequences in the sample; approximately 5% occur only once, and 2% to 2.5% lies in the top ten. Study-wide results and caveats: HTLV-1-associated myelopathy had the most TCR clonal expansion, whereas multiple sclerosis had the least (lower than in healthy controls). Across subjects, no CDR3 amino acid sequence appeared in expanded clones of more than one subject, a finding that suggested private repertoires in all groups.

Where libraries were unsorted, they were derived from 2 million PBMCs stored at -80 degrees C. This clonotype was observed at least ten times. The antigen remains unidentified. The J segment lost 3 bases and the V segment lost 3 bases, leaving 12 bases of the junction unmatched. Germline V gene sequence: CDR1 LGHNA, CDR2 YNFKEQ. The CDR3 runs to 17 residues. The specimen was PBMCs. The sequence was obtained from a woman aged 70-85 years with multiple sclerosis. The V and J genes are TRBV4-2 and TRBJ1-2; 8 nucleotides align to TRBD1. The CDR3 nucleotides are TGTGCCAGCAGCCAGGCAATGCGGGACAGGAAGTACTATGGCTACACCTTC. Its protein is CASSQAMRDRKYYGYTF.